The 29 T cell receptor beta chains given below trace back to one sample, sequenced in a study of monozygotic twins with inflammatory bowel disease. Reprocessing the 5' RACE reads, TCRdb reports a single entry for every CDR3 protein and omits DNA. The sample is made up of some 170,000 distinct CDR3 sequences, and the top ten hold 2.8% of it. Sequencing used blood. The receptors were gathered from a human donor with ulcerative colitis or Crohn's disease, or a healthy co-twin of an affected twin (not recorded which).

This chain uses TRBV6-1 with TRBJ1-1; the TCRdb D gene call, TRBD1, has no DNA to confirm it. Per germline, CDR1 MNHNS and CDR2 SASEGT. This CDR3 spans 14 amino acids. The CDR3 protein is CASRNGGEITEAFF.

This chain uses TRBV25-1 with TRBJ2-7; absent DNA, TCRdb's TRBD1 call cannot be checked. The CDR3 has 14 amino acids. The germline gives CDR1 MGHDK, CDR2 SYGVNS. The CDR3 loop is CASSRRTGSYEQYF.

The CDR3 loop reads CSATSSGFEETQYF. V usage is TRBV20-1 and J usage is TRBJ2-5; there is no DNA to check the TCRdb D call of TRBD2. The CDR3 loop spans 14 amino acids. The germline CDR1 and CDR2 sequences are DFQATT and SNEGSKA (reference sequence).

The rearrangement links TRBV6-1 to TRBJ2-7; the TCRdb D gene call, TRBD1, has no DNA to confirm it. Germline lookup yields CDR1 MNHNS and CDR2 SASEGT. This CDR3 has 14 residues. CDR3 loop: CASSEYGGYSEQYF.

The V call is TRBV5-1, the J call TRBJ2-1. This CDR3 comprises 14 residues. Germline V gene data show CDR1 as SGHRS and CDR2 as YFSETQ. This chain's CDR3 is CASSSQTTYNEQFF.

The chain joins TRBV12-3 or TRBV12-4 to TRBJ2-6. The length of the CDR3 is 15 residues. The CDR3: CASSLAASGANVLTF.

V and J are TRBV7-8 and TRBJ1-2. This CDR3 is built from 15 residues. The germline gives CDR1 SGHVS, CDR2 FQNEAQ. This CDR3 reads CASSLDPSLDYGYTF.

The V gene is TRBV20-1, the J gene TRBJ2-7; TCRdb designates TRBD2, a call that cannot be tested without DNA. Germline CDR1 DFQATT, CDR2 SNEGSKA (reference sequence). The CDR3 is made up of 15 amino acids. The CDR3 loop reads CSATNSGRPNYEQYF.

V and J are TRBV24-1 and TRBJ2-5; TCRdb picks TRBD1, but there is no DNA to check that call. CDR1 is KGHDR and CDR2 is SFDVKD in the germline V gene. The CDR3 consists of 15 residues. CDR3 amino acids: CATSDTGLGGETQYF.

The V call is TRBV20-1, the J call TRBJ1-1; with no DNA, the TCRdb D assignment of TRBD1 cannot be verified. Germline V gives CDR1 DFQATT, CDR2 SNEGSKA (reference sequence). The CDR3 length is 14 residues. The CDR3 loop reads CSARDDTGVGEAFF.

This CDR3 is CASSFPSLTSGTGEQFF. The chain joins TRBV7-9 to TRBJ2-1; there is no DNA to check the TCRdb D call of TRBD2. This CDR3 comprises 17 residues. Per germline, CDR1 SEHNR and CDR2 FQNEAQ (reference sequence).

The chain combines TRBV28 with TRBJ2-7; TCRdb returns TRBD2, unconfirmable since there is no DNA. Germline lookup yields CDR1 MDHEN and CDR2 SYDVKM. The CDR3 totals 17 residues. The CDR3 sequence is CASSRITGLAGAGEQYF. Together with reference TRBV28 and TRBJ2-7, the CDR3 gives the full variable domain: DVKVTQSSRYLVKRTGEKVFLECVQDMDHENMFWYRQDPGLGLRLIYFSYDVKMKEKGDIPEGYSVSREKKERFSLILESASTNQTSMYLCASSRITGLAGAGEQYFGPGTRLTVT.

The chain combines TRBV12-3 or TRBV12-4 with TRBJ2-7. The CDR3 consists of 12 residues. CDR3 sequence: CASSLAGVEQYF.

The chain has TRBV29-1 and TRBJ2-2; TCRdb proposes TRBD2, but this gene call is untestable without DNA. The length of the CDR3 is 15 residues. CDR1 is SQVTM, CDR2 ANQGSEA, per germline. CDR3 loop: CSVLYHGRDNGELFF.

The gene calls are TRBV24-1 and TRBJ2-1; TCRdb proposes TRBD1, but this gene call is untestable without DNA. The CDR3 spans 16 residues. The germline V gene encodes CDR1 KGHDR and CDR2 SFDVKD. CDR3 in amino acids: CATSDPGTGGSNEQFF.

This chain links TRBV7-9 with TRBJ1-1. Germline V CDR1 and CDR2: SEHNR, FQNEAQ (reference sequence). This CDR3 contains 15 residues. The CDR3 sequence: CASSLKVAVNTEAFF.

V is TRBV5-5 and J is TRBJ2-7. CDR1 and CDR2 (germline): SGHKS, YYEKEE (reference sequence). The CDR3 sequence is 13 residues long. The CDR3 here is CASSLTAPYEQYF.

The chain joins TRBV20-1 to TRBJ2-5; TCRdb names TRBD1, which stays unverified in the absence of DNA. The CDR3 contains 14 residues. Germline CDR1 and CDR2: DFQATT and SNEGSKA (reference sequence). The CDR3: CSASPEAFQETQYF.

This chain links TRBV5-1 with TRBJ1-1; TCRdb returns TRBD1, unconfirmable since there is no DNA. CDR3 size: 13 residues. In germline, CDR1 is SGHRS, CDR2 YFSETQ. CDR3: CASSPTGDTEAFF. Based on the CDR3 plus reference TRBV5-1 and TRBJ1-1, the full variable domain is KAGVTQTPRYLIKTRGQQVTLSCSPISGHRSVSWYQQTPGQGLQFLFEYFSETQRNKGNFPGRFSGRQFSNSRSEMNVSTLELGDSALYLCASSPTGDTEAFFGQGTRLTVV.

This chain uses TRBV20-1 with TRBJ2-1; the TRBD2 assignment by TCRdb is unverifiable without DNA. The CDR3 length is 20 residues. Germline loops: CDR1 DFQATT, CDR2 SNEGSKA (reference sequence). The CDR3 is CSAREAGLAGAGGSYNEQFF.

The chain uses TRBV5-1 and TRBJ2-1. Germline V gives CDR1 SGHRS, CDR2 YFSETQ. The CDR3 is 15 residues long. The chain's CDR3 is CASSLPSGDYNEQFF. The whole variable domain, filled in from reference TRBV5-1 and TRBJ2-1, reads KAGVTQTPRYLIKTRGQQVTLSCSPISGHRSVSWYQQTPGQGLQFLFEYFSETQRNKGNFPGRFSGRQFSNSRSEMNVSTLELGDSALYLCASSLPSGDYNEQFFGPGTRLTVL.

The V call is TRBV5-1, the J call TRBJ1-5. The CDR3 sequence is 15 residues long. Germline V lookup: CDR1 SGHRS, CDR2 YFSETQ. The CDR3 sequence is CASSLLGYSNQPQHF.

The gene calls are TRBV5-8 and TRBJ2-1; with no DNA, the TCRdb D assignment of TRBD2 cannot be verified. This CDR3 spans 16 amino acids. Germline V gives CDR1 SGHTS, CDR2 YDEGEE. The CDR3 region is CASSLGTSGRDNEQFF.

The V and J genes are TRBV3-1 and TRBJ1-1; no DNA is available, so the TRBD1 call from TCRdb remains unchecked. The CDR3 is 21 amino acids. Germline V CDR1 and CDR2: LGHDT, YNNKEL (reference sequence). The CDR3 region is CASSQDGRTGYFAYMNTEAFF.

The chain links TRBV5-1 to TRBJ2-7; without DNA, the TCRdb call of TRBD1 cannot be checked. This CDR3 is 15 amino acids long. Per germline, CDR1 SGHRS and CDR2 YFSETQ. The CDR3 here is CASSFRDRSSYEQYF.

V gene TRBV6-1 combines with J gene TRBJ1-5. The length of the CDR3 is 14 residues. Germline assignment: CDR1 MNHNS and CDR2 SASEGT. The CDR3 protein is CATWTEYSNQPQHF.

The rearrangement joins TRBV11-2 to TRBJ1-1; TCRdb designates TRBD1, a call that cannot be tested without DNA. Looked up from germline, CDR1 is SGHAT and CDR2 is FQNNGV. The CDR3 is 15 residues long. The CDR3 spells CASSIQGALNTEAFF.

The chain employs TRBV20-1 and TRBJ1-5. Looked up from germline, CDR1 is DFQATT and CDR2 is SNEGSKA (reference sequence). The CDR3 covers 14 residues. The CDR3 sequence: CSARRLHSNQPQHF.

The chain joins TRBV7-2 to TRBJ2-5; lacking DNA, the TRBD2 call made by TCRdb goes unchecked. Germline V gives CDR1 SGHTA, CDR2 FQGNSA. This CDR3 is built from 16 residues. CDR3 in amino acids: CASSFTAPAVQETQYF.